The 21 T cell receptor beta chains reported below all come from one sample, sequenced in a study of PD-1 blockade in classical Hodgkin lymphoma. Time point in this sample: cycle 4 day 1 (C4D1), after more than 5 weeks of nivolumab. Exposure to brentuximab vedotin varied, and each patient had relapsed following autologous stem cell transplantation. The method was immunoSEQ multiplex PCR; TCRdb's version includes in-frame clones alone and lacks a portion of them. The table lists under 50,000 clones, just over 65% of them singletons. Sequenced material: peripheral blood mononuclear cells (PBMCs), taken before the fourth cycle of nivolumab. The receptors originated from a human donor with classical Hodgkin lymphoma.

The CDR3 here is CASSLESGALYEQYF. The CDR3 region has the DNA TGTGCCAGCAGCTTAGAATCCGGGGCCCTCTACGAGCAGTACTTC. The V gene is TRBV11-2, the J gene TRBJ2-7, with D tentatively TRBD1 or TRBD2 (5 bases each). V lost 0 bases and J lost 3, with 12 bases in between. Germline V lookup: CDR1 SGHAT, CDR2 FQNNGV. CDR3 length: 15 amino acids.

This clone was seen a few times. CDR3 coding DNA: TGTGCCAGCACCTTGCTACGGGGAAACCTCTATGGCTACACCTTC. This sequence encodes CASTLLRGNLYGYTF. V usage is TRBV7-9 and J usage is TRBJ1-2; D is unclear. CDR3 length: 15 residues. V was pared by 7 bases and J by 4 bases, with 19 bases between. CDR1 is SEHNR and CDR2 is FQNEAQ in the germline V gene (reference sequence).

The genes are TRBV7-2 and TRBJ1-2, with 8 bases that match TRBD1. The CDR3 has 16 amino acids. Per the germline V gene, CDR1 is SGHTA and CDR2 is FQGNSA. Trimming took 0 bases from V and 8 from J; bases not matched to a gene: 11. DNA for the CDR3: TGTGCCAGCAGCTTAGCGAGCCTCCAGGGGGCTAAGGGCTACACCTTC. Translated, it gives CASSLASLQGAKGYTF.

The chain combines TRBV27 with TRBJ1-3; 8 bases match TRBD1. The CDR3 covers 15 residues. The V gene end was trimmed by 6 bases and the J gene end by 2 bases; junction bases not matched to a gene: 6. Germline CDR1 reads MNHEY; CDR2 reads SMNVEV (reference sequence). CDR3 sequence: CASRPTGEAGNTIYF. CDR3 nucleotides: TGTGCCAGCAGACCGACAGGGGAGGCTGGAAACACCATATATTTT.

The chain uses TRBV10-3 and TRBJ1-5; D is perhaps TRBD1 (5 bases). The CDR3 runs to 16 residues. The ends were cut back, 4 bases at V and 5 bases at J, with 18 bases in the middle. Germline assignment: CDR1 ENHRY and CDR2 SYGVKD. The DNA of the CDR3 is TGTGCCATCAGTGGGACCGGGACTCCCGTGGATCAGCCCCAGCATTTT. It yields the protein CAISGTGTPVDQPQHF.

V is TRBV28 and J is TRBJ1-1; no reliable D call. Deletions cut 5 bases from V and 1 base from J, with 8 bases between. Germline CDR1 MDHEN, CDR2 SYDVKM. CDR3 length: 13 residues. CDR3 in amino acids: CASSKPENTEAFF. The CDR3 DNA reads as TGTGCCAGCAGTAAACCTGAGAACACTGAAGCTTTCTTT.

CDR3 loop: CASSWTGGQETQYF. For the CDR3, the DNA is TGTGCCAGCAGCTGGACAGGGGGGCAAGAGACCCAGTACTTC. This chain links TRBV5-6 with TRBJ2-5; 10 bases fit TRBD1. Germline values: CDR1 SGHDT, CDR2 YYEEEE. The CDR3 contains 14 residues. Germline trimming cut 3 bases from V and 2 bases from J; bases unmatched to any gene: 1.

The rearrangement links TRBV28 to TRBJ2-5; the match to TRBD1 covers 8 bases. The CDR3 length is 11 residues. J was trimmed by 4 bases and V by 10 bases; bases with no gene match: 2. Germline V gene data show CDR1 as MDHEN and CDR2 as SYDVKM. The CDR3 bases are TGTGCCATAGACAGGGGAGAGACCCAGTACTTC. This gives the protein CAIDRGETQYF.

The chain joins TRBV6-6 to TRBJ2-7; D may be TRBD2 (6 bases). The CDR3 consists of 15 residues. The germline V gene has CDR1 MNHNY and CDR2 SVGAGI (reference sequence). Deletions cut 6 bases from V and 0 bases from J, with 15 bases between. The CDR3 DNA follows: TGTGCCAGCAGCCCGGGCCTCGGGAGCTCCTACGAGCAGTACTTC. Translation gives CASSPGLGSSYEQYF.

This clone was seen only a few times. The chain combines TRBV28 with TRBJ2-2; D is ambiguous. V was cut by 7 bases and J by 2 bases, with 11 bases left in between. The V gene's germline CDR1 is MDHEN and CDR2 SYDVKM. The CDR3 is 14 residues long. CDR3 bases: TGTGCCAGCACGGGTGAGATTAACACCGGGGAGCTGTTTTTT. This sequence encodes CASTGEINTGELFF.

The chain recombines TRBV5-6 with TRBJ1-2; D possibly corresponds to TRBD1 (6 bases). Germline CDR1 reads SGHDT; CDR2 reads YYEEEE. The CDR3 contains 11 residues. The germline V and J ends were trimmed by 5 bases and 8 bases, with 10 bases remaining between them. CDR3 bases: TGTGCCAGCAGTAGGGGGGGCGGCTACACCTTC. Protein sequence: CASSRGGGYTF.

This clone was found once. The genes are TRBV15 and TRBJ1-4; no firm D call. Germline V lookup: CDR1 LNHNV, CDR2 YYDKDF (reference sequence). Trimming removed 5 bases at V and 3 bases at J, with 19 bases between. The CDR3 has 17 residues. The DNA for the CDR3 is TGTGCCACCAGCCTGGGCGGAGGATCAAATCCTAATGAAAAACTGTTTTTT. Its translation: CATSLGGGSNPNEKLFF.

There are a few counts of this clone. The chain links TRBV27 to TRBJ1-5, with 8 bases that match TRBD1. V shed 3 bases and J 3 bases; nucleotides not matched to a gene: 4. Germline V gene data show CDR1 as MNHEY and CDR2 as SMNVEV (reference sequence). CDR3 length equals 15 residues. This CDR3 reads CASSLTGAINQPQHF. CDR3 coding DNA: TGTGCCAGCAGTTTGACAGGGGCTATCAATCAGCCCCAGCATTTT.

The chain couples TRBV18 to TRBJ1-2; D may be TRBD1 (6 bases). V shed 3 bases and J shed 1 base, with 9 bases lying between them. The CDR3 sequence is 14 residues long. Germline V CDR1 and CDR2: KGHSH, LQKENI. The CDR3 DNA reads TGTGCCAGCTCACCCCAGGGGCTTAACTATGGCTACACCTTC. Translation gives CASSPQGLNYGYTF.

The genes are TRBV6-5 and TRBJ2-5, with 7 bases matching TRBD2. V shed 1 base, J shed 5 bases, and the junction held 4 bases outside the gene matches. The CDR3 has 14 amino acids. Germline CDR1 is MNHEY and CDR2 is SVGAGI. The CDR3 coding sequence is TGTGCCAGCAGTTACTTGGCGGGAGTGGAGACCCAGTACTTC. Translation gives CASSYLAGVETQYF.

The genes are TRBV28 and TRBJ1-1; a weak D match, TRBD1 (6 bases). V was cut by 3 bases and J by 0 bases, with 17 bases left in between. Germline values: CDR1 MDHEN, CDR2 SYDVKM. The length of the CDR3 is 17 residues. DNA of the CDR3: TGTGCCAGCAGTTTGTTTTATAGGGGGGGTATGAACACTGAAGCTTTCTTT. Translating it yields CASSLFYRGGMNTEAFF. Drawing the rest from reference TRBV28 and TRBJ1-1, the complete variable domain is DVKVTQSSRYLVKRTGEKVFLECVQDMDHENMFWYRQDPGLGLRLIYFSYDVKMKEKGDIPEGYSVSREKKERFSLILESASTNQTSMYLCASSLFYRGGMNTEAFFGQGTRLTVV.

With respect to this clone: The junction differs from germline at one of its ends, possibly a read error. The chain uses TRBV6-6 and TRBJ1-1; weak D call: TRBD1 (6 bases). The CDR3 spans 15 residues. Germline lookup yields CDR1 MNHNY and CDR2 SVGAGI (reference sequence). The CDR3 DNA reads TGTGCCAGCAGTGACTCACAGGGCCCTAACACTGAAGCTTTCTTT. Translating gives CASSDSQGPNTEAFF.

The CDR3 here is CSAAVTLPYEQYF. The CDR3 DNA reads TGCAGCGCCGCGGTGACACTTCCCTACGAGCAGTACTTC. This chain joins TRBV29-1 and TRBJ2-5; D is ambiguous. The J call may not be correct, given that the DNA end is closer to TRBJ2-7. Germline CDR1 SQVTM, CDR2 ANQGSEA. This CDR3 region has 13 residues.

DNA for the CDR3: TGTGCCAGCAGCTTCAATCAGGGGGACACTGAAGCTTTCTTT. Protein: CASSFNQGDTEAFF. V usage is TRBV7-9 and J usage is TRBJ1-1; 7 bases are shared with TRBD1. V dropped 3 bases and J dropped 3; count of bases not matched to a gene: 4. Germline CDR1 reads SEHNR; CDR2 reads FQNEAQ (reference sequence). There are 14 residues in the CDR3.

The chain is built from TRBV19 and TRBJ2-2; 10 bases fit TRBD2. The CDR3 contains 15 residues. Germline V gene data show CDR1 as LNHDA and CDR2 as SQIVND (reference sequence). V lost 6 bases and J lost 3; bases outside the gene matches: 4. The CDR3 loop reads CASRGLAPYTGELFF. Here the CDR3 DNA reads TGTGCCAGTAGGGGACTAGCGCCTTACACCGGGGAGCTGTTTTTT. Filled out from reference TRBV19 and TRBJ2-2, the complete variable domain reads DGGITQSPKYLFRKEGQNVTLSCEQNLNHDAMYWYRQDPGQGLRLIYYSQIVNDFQKGDIAEGYSVSREKKESFPLTVTSAQKNPTAFYLCASRGLAPYTGELFFGEGSRLTVL.

This chain uses TRBV2 with TRBJ2-3; TRBD2 matches 7 bases. The length of the CDR3 is 15 residues. V shed 3 bases, J shed 4 bases, and the junction held 7 bases outside the gene matches. Germline V gives CDR1 SNHLY, CDR2 FYNNEI. The CDR3 nucleotides are TGTGCCAGCAGTGACCCGGGGGGAGTGTCAGATACGCAGTATTTT. It is translated as CASSDPGGVSDTQYF.